These 8 T cell receptor beta chains share one sample of origin, sequenced in a study of cytomegalovirus exposure and HLA in healthy donors. PCR employed 60 Vbeta and 13 Jbeta primers. Some clones are missing from TCRdb's copy, which holds only in-frame ones; the method was immunoSEQ multiplex PCR. Of about 52,000 clones listed, 45% to 70% are singletons. The sequenced material came from PBMCs. All receptors come from a human donor in good health.

This clone was detected a few times. The DNA for the CDR3 is TGCGCCAGCAGCCAAGAACTCAGGTTGACCTACGAGCAGTACTTC. It is translated as CASSQELRLTYEQYF. The chain carries TRBV4-1 and TRBJ2-7; no firm D call. Trimming left V 0 bases short and J 2 bases short, with 11 bases between. The CDR3 consists of 15 residues. Germline CDR1 and CDR2: MGHRA and YSYEKL.

CDR3 nucleotides: TGTGCCAGCAGCAGGGGGCGAAGCGAGCAGTACTTC. As protein: CASSRGRSEQYF. The chain combines TRBV6-1 with TRBJ2-7; 8 bases match TRBD1. From germline, CDR1 is MNHNS and CDR2 SASEGT. With 6 bases clipped from V and 6 bases from J, the junction kept 4 bases outside the gene matches. The CDR3 extends over 12 amino acids.

The chain uses TRBV6-6 and TRBJ1-5; D is ambiguous. The length of the CDR3 is 15 residues. From germline, CDR1 is MNHNY and CDR2 SVGAGI (reference sequence). The ends were cut back, 6 bases at V and 2 bases at J, with 14 bases in the middle. The DNA of the CDR3 is TGTGCCAGCAGGCCTCTAGTCGAGGGCAATCAGCCCCAGCATTTT. Translation: CASRPLVEGNQPQHF.

The V call is TRBV18, the J call TRBJ2-1, with 8 bases aligning to TRBD1. With 5 bases clipped from V and 9 bases from J, the junction kept 12 bases outside the gene matches. In germline, CDR1 is KGHSH, CDR2 LQKENI. The CDR3 is 15 residues long. In nucleotides, the CDR3 is TGTGCCAGCTCAGCGGACAGGGCGCAAGATGGTGAGCAGTTCTTC. Translated: CASSADRAQDGEQFF.

The rearrangement uses TRBV7-2 and TRBJ2-7, with unresolved D. CDR3 length: 15 amino acids. Trimming removed 5 bases at V and 3 bases at J, with 17 bases between. Germline V gene lookup returns CDR1 SGHTA and CDR2 FQGNSA. CDR3 loop: CASSPTMGPLYEQYF. As DNA, the CDR3 is TGTGCCAGCAGCCCGACAATGGGCCCTCTCTACGAGCAGTACTTC.

The chain links TRBV6-6 to TRBJ2-7; TRBD1 agrees at 9 bases. The ends lost 8 bases at V and 1 base at J; junction bases unmatched: 9. The length of the CDR3 is 15 residues. Germline CDR1 reads MNHNY; CDR2 reads SVGAGI (reference sequence). The DNA for the CDR3 is TGTGCCAGCCTTAGACTGGACAGGGGTTCCTACGAGCAGTACTTC. As protein: CASLRLDRGSYEQYF.

This rearrangement joins TRBV5-1 to TRBJ2-7; TRBD1 is a possible D gene (6 bases). The CDR3 is made up of 17 amino acids. Germline CDR1 is SGHRS and CDR2 is YFSETQ. V shed 2 bases and J shed 2 bases, with 20 bases lying between them. The CDR3 protein is CASSFAGDQTGPYEQYF. The CDR3 nucleotides are TGCGCCAGCAGCTTCGCAGGAGATCAGACAGGACCCTACGAGCAGTACTTC.

The chain combines TRBV25-1 with TRBJ2-3, with D hard to call. V was cut by 4 bases and J by 2 bases, with 7 bases left in between. Germline lookup yields CDR1 MGHDK and CDR2 SYGVNS. The length of the CDR3 is 13 residues. CDR3 nucleotide sequence: TGTGCCAGCAGTGGAAGCCCCACAGATACGCAGTATTTT. Amino acids: CASSGSPTDTQYF.